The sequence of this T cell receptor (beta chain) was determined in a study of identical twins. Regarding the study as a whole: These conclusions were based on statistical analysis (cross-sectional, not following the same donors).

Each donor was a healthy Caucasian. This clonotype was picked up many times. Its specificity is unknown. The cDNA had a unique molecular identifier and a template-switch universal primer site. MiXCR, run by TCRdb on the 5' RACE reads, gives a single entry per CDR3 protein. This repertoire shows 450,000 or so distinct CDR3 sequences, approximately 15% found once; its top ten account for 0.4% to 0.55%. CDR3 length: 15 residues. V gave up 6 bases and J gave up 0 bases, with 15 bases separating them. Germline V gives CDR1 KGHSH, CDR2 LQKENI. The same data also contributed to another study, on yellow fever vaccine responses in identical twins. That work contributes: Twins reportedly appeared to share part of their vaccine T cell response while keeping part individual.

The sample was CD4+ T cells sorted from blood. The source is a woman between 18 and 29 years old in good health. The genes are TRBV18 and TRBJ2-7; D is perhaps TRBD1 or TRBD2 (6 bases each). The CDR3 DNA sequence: TGTGCCAGCTCGCCGATGGGGGGCTTCTCCTACGAGCAGTACTTC. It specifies CASSPMGGFSYEQYF.